A single sample is the source of the 25 T cell receptor beta chains below, sequenced in a study of blood T cell repertoires in COVID-19. The data were produced by immunoSEQ multiplex PCR, yet TCRdb's version contains in-frame clones alone and is incomplete. This sample carries about 100,000 clones, roughly 90% of them seen once, and the ten largest clones take approximately 1.5%. The sample comprised peripheral blood. The receptors derive from a human donor with active COVID-19. The donor label of this sample is uncertain.

The CDR3 coding sequence is TGTGCCAGCAGCTCCGGGACAGGGGAAACAGATACGCAGTATTTT. Translating it yields CASSSGTGETDTQYF. The V and J genes are TRBV7-3 and TRBJ2-3; 10 nucleotides match TRBD1. The CDR3 extends over 15 amino acids. The J segment lost 3 bases and the V segment lost 4 bases, leaving 4 bases of the junction unmatched. Germline V gene lookup returns CDR1 SGHTA and CDR2 FQGTGA.

The V and J genes are TRBV11-2 and TRBJ2-3; D may be TRBD1 (6 bases). V lost 1 base to trimming and J lost 1 base, with 15 bases between them. The germline gives CDR1 SGHAT, CDR2 FQNNGV. The CDR3 runs 17 residues. CDR3 in DNA: TGTGCCAGCAGCTTAGGGGGACAAAGCAGGGGCACAGATACGCAGTATTTT. This encodes CASSLGGQSRGTDTQYF.

The chain combines TRBV15 with TRBJ1-2, with no clear D. V was cut by 1 base and J by 2 bases, with 8 bases left in between. CDR3 size: 14 residues. The germline V gene encodes CDR1 LNHNV and CDR2 YYDKDF (reference sequence). The CDR3 loop reads CATSRGQANYGYTF. In DNA, the CDR3 is TGTGCCACCAGCAGAGGTCAGGCGAACTATGGCTACACCTTC.

This clone was observed a handful of times. V is TRBV7-3 and J is TRBJ2-3, with 8 bases aligning to TRBD1. CDR1 and CDR2 (germline): SGHTA, FQGTGA. The CDR3 sequence is 15 residues long. V lost 3 bases and J lost 2; bases outside the gene matches: 4. The CDR3 spells CASSFGQGDTDTQYF. The CDR3 nucleotides read TGTGCCAGCAGCTTCGGACAGGGCGACACAGATACGCAGTATTTT. The full variable domain, completed using reference TRBV7-3 and TRBJ2-3, is GAGVSQTPSNKVTEKGKYVELRCDPISGHTALYWYRQSLGQGPEFLIYFQGTGAADDSGLPNDRFFAVRPEGSVSTLKIQRTERGDSAVYLCASSFGQGDTDTQYFGPGTRLTVL.

J is TRBJ2-7 and V is TRBV7-8; the D is unclear. Germline CDR1 is SGHVS and CDR2 is FQNEAQ. Trimming shortened V by 0 bases and J by 3 bases, and 9 bases separated the two germline ends. This CDR3 spans 14 amino acids. Here the CDR3 DNA reads TGTGCCAGCAGCTTAGCGCACTCAGGCTACGAGCAGTACTTC. This codes for CASSLAHSGYEQYF.

This chain connects TRBV27 to TRBJ2-1; 10 bases fit TRBD2. CDR1 MNHEY and CDR2 SMNVEV come from the germline V gene (reference sequence). The CDR3 is 17 residues long. The ends lost 3 bases at V and 4 bases at J; junction bases unmatched: 9. Here the CDR3 reads CASSLRLAGLNYNEQFF. CDR3 coding DNA: TGTGCCAGCAGTTTGAGACTAGCGGGCCTAAATTACAATGAGCAGTTCTTC.

This chain connects TRBV3-1 (or the pseudogene TRBV3-2) to TRBJ1-3, with no clear D. The V end was cut by 0 bases, the J end by 0 bases, with 9 bases between. Germline CDR1 is LGHDT and CDR2 is YNNKEL (reference sequence). The CDR3 totals 16 residues. The CDR3 DNA is TGTGCCAGCAGCCAAGATTCCACAGTCTCTGGAAACACCATATATTTT. Amino acid sequence: CASSQDSTVSGNTIYF.

The chain has TRBV5-5 and TRBJ1-3; D is unresolved. The CDR3 consists of 16 residues. V was cut by 0 bases and J by 0 bases, with 10 bases left in between. Per germline, CDR1 SGHKS and CDR2 YYEKEE (reference sequence). CDR3 region: CASSLDPPSSGNTIYF. The CDR3 coding sequence is TGTGCCAGCAGCTTGGACCCCCCGAGCTCTGGAAACACCATATATTTT.

This clone has just a few counts. The genes are TRBV28 and TRBJ1-5; possible D gene TRBD1, 5 bases. Trimming left V 1 base short and J 0 bases short, with 10 bases between. Germline V gene lookup returns CDR1 MDHEN and CDR2 SYDVKM. The CDR3 length is 16 residues. The CDR3 coding sequence is TGTGCCAGCAGTTTATCGAGACAGTATAGCAATCAGCCCCAGCATTTT. Translation gives CASSLSRQYSNQPQHF.

The chain combines TRBV12-5 with TRBJ2-5, with 12 bases identical to TRBD2. Germline CDR1 LGHNT, CDR2 FRNRAP. This CDR3 region has 17 residues. V was clipped by 0 bases and J by 4 bases; unmatched bases: 6. CDR3 sequence reads: CASGLVRLAGGLETQYF. The CDR3 DNA reads as TGTGCTAGTGGTTTGGTACGGCTAGCGGGGGGGCTAGAGACCCAGTACTTC.

This clone was picked up one time. This chain connects TRBV5-1 to TRBJ1-6; 7 nucleotides match TRBD1. The CDR3 loop spans 14 amino acids. Germline loops: CDR1 SGHRS, CDR2 YFSETQ. The V segment lost 3 bases and the J segment 9 bases; nucleotides outside the gene matches: 6. The CDR3 coding sequence is TGCGCCAGCAGCTCGCAGGGGGAGTTTTCACCCCTCCACTTT. This codes for CASSSQGEFSPLHF. Full variable domain (rest looked up from reference TRBV5-1 and TRBJ1-6): KAGVTQTPRYLIKTRGQQVTLSCSPISGHRSVSWYQQTPGQGLQFLFEYFSETQRNKGNFPGRFSGRQFSNSRSEMNVSTLELGDSALYLCASSSQGEFSPLHFGNGTRLTVT.

The V call is TRBV27, the J call TRBJ2-7, with D maybe TRBD2 (5 bases). The CDR3 covers 16 residues. Trimming cost V 0 bases and J 0 bases, with 12 bases left between them. In germline, CDR1 is MNHEY, CDR2 SMNVEV (reference sequence). CDR3 loop: CASSLSGGSFSYEQYF. The CDR3 DNA follows: TGTGCCAGCAGTTTATCGGGCGGGTCCTTCTCCTACGAGCAGTACTTC.

Comments on this clone: Relative to the germline gene, one junction end is altered; a read error may explain this. The J gene is TRBJ2-7, the V gene TRBV29-1; 9 bases fit TRBD1. This CDR3 is built from 13 residues. Germline CDR1 and CDR2: SQVTM and ANQGSEA. The CDR3 sequence is CSVEGDRAYEQYF. The DNA of the CDR3 is TGCAGCGTGGAAGGGGACAGGGCTTACGAGCAGTACTTC.

A remark on this clone: This is likely a read error, given that the CDR3 carries no conserved phenylalanine or tryptophan at its end. Because the CDR3's place on the DNA is in doubt, the DNA is left out and the CDR3 is given as listed by TCRdb. The genes are TRBV20-1 and TRBJ1-2. The CDR3 spans 11 residues, counting both ends. Germline V gene sequence: CDR1 DFQATT, CDR2 SNEGSKA (reference sequence). CDR3 residues: CSAASSGSSGI.

The chain combines TRBV6-5 with TRBJ2-7, with 8 nucleotides matching TRBD1. Germline V lookup: CDR1 MNHEY, CDR2 SVGAGI. The trim removed 8 bases at V and 3 bases at J, leaving 12 bases unmatched. The CDR3 has 15 amino acids. The CDR3 DNA sequence: TGTGCCAGCGGCCCTTTTTTTACAGGGGGCTACGAGCAGTACTTC. Protein sequence: CASGPFFTGGYEQYF.

This clone was picked up one time. The chain combines TRBV11-2 with TRBJ1-1, with D possibly being TRBD1 (6 bases). This CDR3 comprises 12 residues. Per germline, CDR1 SGHAT and CDR2 FQNNGV. The germline V and J ends were trimmed by 4 bases and 8 bases, with 11 bases remaining between them. The CDR3 DNA sequence: TGTGCCAGCAGCTACGACAGGTTCGAAGCTTTCTTT. Amino acids: CASSYDRFEAFF.

This chain joins TRBV4-3 and TRBJ1-1; D gene uncertain. Germline V gives CDR1 LGHNA, CDR2 YSLEER. V was cut by 1 base and J by 0 bases, with 12 bases left in between. CDR3 length: 16 residues. CDR3 residues: CASSQGFERVNTEAFF. CDR3 bases: TGCGCCAGCAGCCAAGGTTTCGAGAGAGTGAACACTGAAGCTTTCTTT.

The J gene is TRBJ2-5, the V gene TRBV7-8, with D maybe TRBD2 (6 bases). V gave up 4 bases and J gave up 5 bases, with 14 bases separating them. The CDR3 is 14 residues long. Germline V lookup: CDR1 SGHVS, CDR2 FQNEAQ. The CDR3 region has the DNA TGTGCCAGCAGCTCATCGTTGGGGAGGGAGACCCAGTACTTC. Its translation is CASSSSLGRETQYF.

The chain couples TRBV28 to TRBJ1-1, with no clear D. V was cut by 5 bases and J by 6 bases, with 13 bases left in between. The V gene's germline CDR1 is MDHEN and CDR2 SYDVKM. This CDR3 region has 13 residues. The CDR3 region has the DNA TGTGCCAGCAGTAGTGAAGCGAGGGCTGAAGCTTTCTTT. Translating gives CASSSEARAEAFF.

V usage is TRBV7-2 and J usage is TRBJ1-6; 7 positions agree with TRBD1. The CDR3 is 16 amino acids. Germline assignment: CDR1 SGHTA and CDR2 FQGNSA. V was clipped by 2 bases and J by 10 bases; unmatched bases: 11. This CDR3 reads CASSLTGQGVGSPLHF. CDR3 bases: TGTGCCAGCAGCTTAACAGGTCAGGGGGTAGGATCACCCCTCCACTTT.

The genes are TRBV5-1 and TRBJ1-2, with D perhaps matching TRBD1 (6 bases). The CDR3 totals 17 residues. Trimming took off 7 bases at V and 0 bases at J, with 22 bases between the two ends. Germline CDR1 is SGHRS and CDR2 is YFSETQ. CDR3 region: CASGDPGQSPANYGYTF. CDR3 bases: TGCGCCAGCGGGGATCCCGGACAGAGTCCTGCTAACTATGGCTACACCTTC.

This chain joins TRBV20-1 and TRBJ2-7, with 7 positions matching TRBD1. The CDR3 extends over 14 amino acids. With 3 bases clipped from V and 3 bases from J, the junction kept 8 bases outside the gene matches. CDR1 is DFQATT, CDR2 SNEGSKA, per germline (reference sequence). The CDR3 DNA follows: TGCAGTGCTAGTACGGGACAGTTTGGCTACGAGCAGTACTTC. This codes for CSASTGQFGYEQYF.

The chain couples TRBV4-3 to TRBJ2-3; D may be TRBD2 (6 bases). Germline V lookup: CDR1 LGHNA, CDR2 YSLEER. This CDR3 comprises 19 residues. Trimming took off 0 bases at V and 0 bases at J, with 19 bases between the two ends. This CDR3 is CASSQDLAGSLSSTDTQYF. In DNA form, the CDR3 reads TGCGCCAGCAGCCAAGATTTGGCGGGGAGCCTCTCTAGCACAGATACGCAGTATTTT.

This chain connects TRBV5-1 to TRBJ2-7, with 7 bases aligning to TRBD1. Germline CDR1 reads SGHRS; CDR2 reads YFSETQ. Unmatched junction bases numbered 6, after V lost 1 base and J lost 2 bases. CDR3 length equals 15 residues. This CDR3 reads CASSLRTGYTYEQYF. The CDR3 DNA is TGCGCCAGCAGCTTGCGGACAGGCTATACCTACGAGCAGTACTTC. Supplemented by reference TRBV5-1 and TRBJ2-7, the full variable domain reads KAGVTQTPRYLIKTRGQQVTLSCSPISGHRSVSWYQQTPGQGLQFLFEYFSETQRNKGNFPGRFSGRQFSNSRSEMNVSTLELGDSALYLCASSLRTGYTYEQYFGPGTRLTVT.

CDR3 coding DNA: TGTGCCAGCAGCCTCACCCTCGGCAGGGAAGCTTTCTTT. Encoded protein: CASSLTLGREAFF. The chain recombines TRBV9 with TRBJ1-1; D ambiguous. CDR3 size: 13 residues. Trimming took off 4 bases at V and 8 bases at J, with 15 bases between the two ends. The germline V gene encodes CDR1 SGDLS and CDR2 YYNGEE.